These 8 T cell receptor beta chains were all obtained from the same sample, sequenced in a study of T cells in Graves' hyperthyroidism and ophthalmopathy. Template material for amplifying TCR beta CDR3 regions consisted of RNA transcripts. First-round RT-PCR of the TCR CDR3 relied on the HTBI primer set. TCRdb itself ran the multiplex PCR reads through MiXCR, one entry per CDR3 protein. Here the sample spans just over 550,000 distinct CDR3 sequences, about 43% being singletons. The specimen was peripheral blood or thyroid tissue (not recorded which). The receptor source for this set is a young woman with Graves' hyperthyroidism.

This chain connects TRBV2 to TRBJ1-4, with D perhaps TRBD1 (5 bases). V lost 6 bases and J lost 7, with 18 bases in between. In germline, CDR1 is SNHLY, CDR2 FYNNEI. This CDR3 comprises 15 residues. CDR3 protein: CASSARDPFREKLFF. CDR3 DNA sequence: TGTGCCAGCAGCGCCCGGGACCCATTCCGTGAAAAACTGTTTTTT.

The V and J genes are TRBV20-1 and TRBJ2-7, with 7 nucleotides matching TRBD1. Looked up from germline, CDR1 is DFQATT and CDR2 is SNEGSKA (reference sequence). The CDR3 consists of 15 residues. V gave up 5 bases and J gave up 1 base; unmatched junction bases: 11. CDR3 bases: TGCAGTGCTGAGAATTACAGGGGCCAGTCCTACGAGCAGTACTTC. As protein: CSAENYRGQSYEQYF.

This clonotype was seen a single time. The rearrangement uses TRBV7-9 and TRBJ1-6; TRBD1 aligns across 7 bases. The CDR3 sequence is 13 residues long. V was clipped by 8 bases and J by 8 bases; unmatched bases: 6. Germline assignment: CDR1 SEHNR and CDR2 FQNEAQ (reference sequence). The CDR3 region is CASGWQGDSPLHF. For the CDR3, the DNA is TGTGCCAGCGGGTGGCAGGGGGATTCACCCCTCCACTTT.

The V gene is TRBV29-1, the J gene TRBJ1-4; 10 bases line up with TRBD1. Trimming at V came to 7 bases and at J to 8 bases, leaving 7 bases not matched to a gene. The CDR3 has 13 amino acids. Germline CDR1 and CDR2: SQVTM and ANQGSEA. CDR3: CSAAGTGEEKLFF. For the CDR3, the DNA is TGCAGCGCAGCCGGGACAGGGGAAGAAAAACTGTTTTTT.

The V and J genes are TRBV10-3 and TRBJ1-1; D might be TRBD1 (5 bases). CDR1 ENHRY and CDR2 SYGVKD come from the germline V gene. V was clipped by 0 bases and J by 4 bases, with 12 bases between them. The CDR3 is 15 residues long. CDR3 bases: TGTGCCATCAGTGAGTCGGGGCAGTATGGCACTGAAGCTTTCTTT. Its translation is CAISESGQYGTEAFF.

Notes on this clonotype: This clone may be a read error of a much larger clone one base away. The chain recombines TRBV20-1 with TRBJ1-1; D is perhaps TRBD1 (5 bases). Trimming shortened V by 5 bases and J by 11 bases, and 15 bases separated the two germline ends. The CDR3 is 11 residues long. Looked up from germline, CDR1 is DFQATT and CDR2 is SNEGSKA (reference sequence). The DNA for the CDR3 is TGCAGTGCTTGGGGCAGGGACGTCGCTTTCTTT. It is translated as CSAWGRDVAFF.

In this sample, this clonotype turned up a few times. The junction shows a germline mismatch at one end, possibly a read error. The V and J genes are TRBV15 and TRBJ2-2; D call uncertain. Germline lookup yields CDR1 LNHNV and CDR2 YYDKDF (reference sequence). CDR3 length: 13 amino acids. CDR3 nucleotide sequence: TGTGCCACCAGCGGAGACCCAACCGGGGAGCTGTTTTTT. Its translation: CATSGDPTGELFF.

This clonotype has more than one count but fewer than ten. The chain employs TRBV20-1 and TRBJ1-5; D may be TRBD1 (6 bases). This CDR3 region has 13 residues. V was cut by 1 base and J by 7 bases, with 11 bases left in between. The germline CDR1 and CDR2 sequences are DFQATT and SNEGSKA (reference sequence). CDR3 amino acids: CSARGQVDQPQHF. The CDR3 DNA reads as TGCAGTGCTAGAGGACAGGTAGACCAGCCCCAGCATTTT.